This TCR beta chain stems from a study of T cells in tumors after PD-1 blockade. Study overall: During anti-PD-1 treatment, some patients continued daily vismodegib 150 mg. Blood samples averaged around 110,000 templates (range about 22,000-280,000) and fewer than 45,000 unique clonotypes.

Input was roughly 550 ng to 6,004 ng of genomic DNA from tumor or blood. Findings and caveats of the study: Peripheral recruitment is suggested, as some novel exhausted tumor clones were in pre-treatment blood.

The CDR3 is 15 amino acids. Trimming at V came to 5 bases and at J to 7 bases, leaving 8 bases not matched to a gene. From germline, CDR1 is SEHNR and CDR2 FQNEAQ (reference sequence). Sequencing used immunoSEQ multiplex PCR; TCRdb keeps in-frame clones, though not all of them. The data show fewer than 50,000 clones, about 84% seen once. Regarding this clone: Its antigen is as yet unknown.

The sequence came from a human donor with basal cell carcinoma. The rearrangement joins TRBV7-9 to TRBJ2-1; the match to TRBD2 covers 10 bases. The material sequenced was PBMCs, taken before anti-PD-1 treatment. In nucleotides, the CDR3 is TGTGCCAGCAGCAACACGGGACTAGCGAGGAATGAGCAGTTCTTC. This encodes CASSNTGLARNEQFF.